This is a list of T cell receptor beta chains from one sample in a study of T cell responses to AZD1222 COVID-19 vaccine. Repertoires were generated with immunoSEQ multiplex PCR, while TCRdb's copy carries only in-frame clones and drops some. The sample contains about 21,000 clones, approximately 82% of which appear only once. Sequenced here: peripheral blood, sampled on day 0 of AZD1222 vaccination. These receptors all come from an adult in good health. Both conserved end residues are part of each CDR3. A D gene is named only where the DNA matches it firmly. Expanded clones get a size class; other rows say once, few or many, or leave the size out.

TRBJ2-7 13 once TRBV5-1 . CASSSLGPGEQYF TGCGCCAGCAGCTCCCTAGGCCCGGGCGAGCAGTACTTC
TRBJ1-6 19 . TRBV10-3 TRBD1 CAISESWTGVTSYNSPLHF TGTGCCATCAGTGAGTCATGGACAGGGGTAACCTCCTATAATTCACCCCTCCACTTT
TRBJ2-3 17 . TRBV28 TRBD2 CASSETGTSGSTDTQYF TGTGCCAGCAGTGAAACCGGGACTAGCGGGAGCACAGATACGCAGTATTTT
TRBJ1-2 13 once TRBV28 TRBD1 CASSSSGGYGYTF TGTGCCAGCAGTTCCTCAGGGGGCTATGGCTACACCTTC
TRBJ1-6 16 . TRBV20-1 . CSASAVVGMVDSPLHF TGCAGTGCTAGTGCGGTGGTAGGGATGGTCGATTCACCCCTCCACTTT
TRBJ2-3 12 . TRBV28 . CASSFSATAQYF TGTGCCAGCAGTTTTTCGGCGACGGCGCAGTATTTT
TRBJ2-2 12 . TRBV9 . CASSVGSGELFF TGTGCCAGCAGCGTTGGGAGCGGGGAGCTGTTTTTT
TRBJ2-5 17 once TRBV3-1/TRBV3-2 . CASSHGKVWLPKETQYF TGTGCCAGCAGCCATGGGAAAGTGTGGCTCCCGAAAGAGACCCAGTACTTC
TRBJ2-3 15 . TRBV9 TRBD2 CASSSLAGFTDTQYF TGTGCCAGCAGTTCTCTAGCGGGGTTCACAGATACGCAGTATTTT
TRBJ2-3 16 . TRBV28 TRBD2 CASSWGTRVVTDTQYF TGTGCCAGCAGTTGGGGGACTAGGGTTGTGACAGATACGCAGTATTTT
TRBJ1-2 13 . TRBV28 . CASSFGTRVSYTF TGTGCCAGCAGTTTTGGGACACGGGTCTCCTACACCTTC